The 32 T cell receptor beta chains presented below share a single source sample, sequenced in a study of T cell repertoires in cytomegalovirus infection. TCRdb called the reads again in MiXCR, with one record for every CDR3 protein. The sample records about 770,000 distinct CDR3 sequences, just under 30% being singletons. No cognate antigen is known for these TCRs. The material was cultured CD8+ T cells from PBMCs, obtained from culture after CMV antigen stimulation. Receptors were obtained from a human donor in good health (CMV status not recorded). Some clones in this sample may be carry-over from other donors' samples.

Concerning this clonotype itself: One end of the junction is discordant with germline, which a read error may explain. This sequence joins TRBV12-3 or TRBV12-4 and TRBJ1-1, with unresolved D. This CDR3 is built from 15 residues. CDR3 sequence: CASSLINWANPEAFF. CDR3 in DNA: TGTGCCAGCAGTTTAATTAACTGGGCGAACCCTGAAGCTTTCTTT.

V gene TRBV18 combines with J gene TRBJ1-4, with D possibly matching TRBD1 (5 bases). The CDR3 has 16 residues. The germline V and J ends were trimmed by 5 bases and 8 bases, with 21 bases remaining between them. From germline, CDR1 is KGHSH and CDR2 LQKENI. CDR3 nucleotides: TGTGCCAGCTCATCCAGCAGGGATAACCGATTAGAAAAACTGTTTTTT. It codes for CASSSSRDNRLEKLFF.

This sequence joins TRBV5-6 and TRBJ2-3, with 9 bases lining up with TRBD2. V was pared by 4 bases and J by 4 bases, with 4 bases of the junction left unmatched. The CDR3 is 14 amino acids. Germline V lookup: CDR1 SGHDT, CDR2 YYEEEE. CDR3 nucleotide sequence: TGTGCCAGCAGCGTAGCGGGGGTACCAGATACGCAGTATTTT. Translating it yields CASSVAGVPDTQYF.

This chain joins TRBV29-1 and TRBJ1-2, with 8 bases aligning to TRBD1. The trim removed 5 bases at V and 10 bases at J, leaving 12 bases unmatched. Germline V gene sequence: CDR1 SQVTM, CDR2 ANQGSEA. CDR3 length: 13 amino acids. This CDR3 is CSVLTGEGRAYTF. As DNA, the CDR3 is TGCAGCGTTCTGACAGGGGAGGGTAGAGCCTACACCTTC.

This clonotype showed up just a few times. This rearrangement joins TRBV4-1 to TRBJ2-7, with 7 bases identical to TRBD1. CDR1 and CDR2 (germline): MGHRA, YSYEKL. V lost 1 base to trimming and J lost 6 bases; unmatched junction nucleotides: 3. The CDR3 covers 13 residues. The CDR3 DNA reads TGCGCCAGCAGCCAAGTGACAGGGTTCGAGCAGTACTTC. It is translated as CASSQVTGFEQYF.

This clonotype occurred a few times. The J gene is TRBJ2-1, the V gene TRBV19; no clear D gene. The CDR3 consists of 13 residues. Per the germline V gene, CDR1 is LNHDA and CDR2 is SQIVND (reference sequence). V was trimmed by 2 bases and J by 5 bases, leaving 7 bases between them. Here the CDR3 reads CASSIWEDNEQFF. CDR3 coding DNA: TGTGCCAGTAGTATATGGGAAGACAATGAGCAGTTCTTC.

This clonotype was detected ten times or more. The chain recombines TRBV7-8 with TRBJ2-7; 7 bases map to TRBD1. The CDR3 runs 14 residues. With V trimmed by 6 bases and J by 0 bases, 5 bases remained unmatched. Germline assignment: CDR1 SGHVS and CDR2 FQNEAQ. CDR3 DNA: TGTGCCAGCAGGGCCCGGGACAGCTCCTACGAGCAGTACTTC. As protein: CASRARDSSYEQYF.

V is TRBV14 and J is TRBJ2-1; tentative D call: TRBD1 (5 bases). This CDR3 is 15 amino acids long. V was clipped by 4 bases and J by 8 bases, with 18 bases between them. Germline V gene sequence: CDR1 SGHDN, CDR2 FVKESK. The CDR3 DNA sequence: TGTGCCAGCAGCCCTTTAGGGGCCCTACATGATGAGCAGTTCTTC. Translation: CASSPLGALHDEQFF.

This clonotype was detected only a few times. The CDR3 nucleotides read TGTGCCAGTAGTCATAAGAACACTGAAGCTTTCTTT. Its protein product is CASSHKNTEAFF. The chain combines TRBV19 with TRBJ1-1; no reliable D call. V shed 5 bases and J shed 1 base, with 5 bases lying between them. There are 12 residues in the CDR3. CDR1 and CDR2 (germline): LNHDA, SQIVND (reference sequence). Together with reference TRBV19 and TRBJ1-1, the CDR3 gives the full variable domain: DGGITQSPKYLFRKEGQNVTLSCEQNLNHDAMYWYRQDPGQGLRLIYYSQIVNDFQKGDIAEGYSVSREKKESFPLTVTSAQKNPTAFYLCASSHKNTEAFFGQGTRLTVV.

This chain connects TRBV10-1 to TRBJ1-1, with D perhaps TRBD1 (5 bases). Trimming pared 6 bases from V and 1 base from J, leaving 12 bases between. There are 14 residues in the CDR3. Per the germline V gene, CDR1 is WNHNN and CDR2 is SYGVQD (reference sequence). The CDR3 region is CASSSRVANTEAFF. CDR3 DNA: TGCGCCAGCAGCTCCAGGGTCGCGAACACTGAAGCTTTCTTT.

This chain uses TRBV4-3 with TRBJ2-1; 11 bases are a match to TRBD1. Looked up from germline, CDR1 is LGHNA and CDR2 is YSLEER. This CDR3 is built from 16 residues. Unmatched junction bases numbered 10, after V lost 5 bases and J lost 7 bases. This CDR3 reads CASSDGRTGGENEQFF. The CDR3 nucleotides are TGCGCCAGCAGCGACGGACGGACAGGGGGCGAGAATGAGCAGTTCTTC.

Many counts were recorded for this clonotype. The J gene is TRBJ1-2, the V gene TRBV7-2, with 9 nucleotides matching TRBD1. CDR1 SGHTA and CDR2 FQGNSA come from the germline V gene. V gave up 5 bases and J gave up 2 bases; unmatched junction bases: 18. This CDR3 has 19 residues. The CDR3, as DNA: TGTGCCAGCAGCCACCTCGGAGGGGTTACAGGGGGCCGGAACTATGGCTACACCTTC. Translated: CASSHLGGVTGGRNYGYTF.

The sample holds a few counts of this clonotype. The V gene is TRBV12-3 or TRBV12-4, the J gene TRBJ2-5; 10 positions match TRBD2. V dropped 7 bases and J dropped 5; count of bases not matched to a gene: 13. This CDR3 contains 16 residues. CDR3 sequence reads: CASNDPTSGSWETQYF. CDR3 coding DNA: TGTGCCAGCAACGACCCGACTAGCGGGTCGTGGGAGACCCAGTACTTC.

This clonotype has only a few counts. The chain has TRBV7-8 and TRBJ1-5, with TRBD1 matching over 8 bases. The V segment lost 3 bases and the J segment 8 bases; nucleotides outside the gene matches: 12. The CDR3 sequence is 16 residues long. Germline values: CDR1 SGHVS, CDR2 FQNEAQ. The CDR3: CASSFRTGRSREPQHF. CDR3 DNA: TGTGCCAGCAGCTTTAGGACAGGGCGTTCCAGGGAGCCCCAGCATTTT.

In this sample, this clonotype turned up a few times. The chain uses TRBV28 and TRBJ2-7; 7 nucleotides agree with TRBD2. V shed 5 bases and J 0 bases; nucleotides not matched to a gene: 13. Germline V lookup: CDR1 MDHEN, CDR2 SYDVKM. The CDR3 length is 17 residues. As DNA, the CDR3 is TGTGCCAGCAGTACCCTCGGGCTAGCGGAGAGCTCCTACGAGCAGTACGTC. Translation: CASSTLGLAESSYEQYV.

The chain has TRBV27 and TRBJ2-7; D not resolved. Trimming cost V 7 bases and J 4 bases, with 11 bases left between them. The CDR3 runs to 12 residues. From germline, CDR1 is MNHEY and CDR2 SMNVEV (reference sequence). The CDR3 nucleotides read TGTGCCAGCACCTACCTGGCGTACGAGCAGTACGTC. Translated, it gives CASTYLAYEQYV.

This clonotype was observed a handful of times. The chain links TRBV7-3 to TRBJ2-5; possibly TRBD1 or TRBD2 for D (5 bases each). This CDR3 has 15 residues. Trimming removed 4 bases from V and 5 bases from J, with 17 bases in between. Germline loops: CDR1 SGHTA, CDR2 FQGTGA. The CDR3 region is CASSWGTARWETQYF. CDR3 DNA sequence: TGTGCCAGCAGCTGGGGGACGGCTCGCTGGGAGACCCAGTACTTC. Combining the CDR3 with reference TRBV7-3 and TRBJ2-5 gives the whole variable domain GAGVSQTPSNKVTEKGKYVELRCDPISGHTALYWYRQSLGQGPEFLIYFQGTGAADDSGLPNDRFFAVRPEGSVSTLKIQRTERGDSAVYLCASSWGTARWETQYFGPGTRLLVL.

This clonotype was observed a handful of times. The chain uses TRBV6-2 or TRBV6-3 and TRBJ2-3; 10 bases are a match to TRBD2. CDR3 length: 17 amino acids. Looked up from germline, CDR1 is MNHEY and CDR2 is SVGEGT. Trimming removed 6 bases from V and 3 bases from J; junction bases left unmatched: 12. The CDR3: CASSSSFLAGVTDTQYF. The CDR3 bases are TGTGCCAGCAGCTCCTCATTCCTAGCGGGGGTGACAGATACGCAGTATTTT.

The rearrangement links TRBV6-1 to TRBJ1-1; D may be TRBD1 (6 bases). Between the trimmed V and J ends, which lost 4 bases and 5 bases, there was a span of 11 bases. This CDR3 has 13 amino acids. Germline loops: CDR1 MNHNS, CDR2 SASEGT. CDR3 nucleotides: TGTGCCAGCAGTGGTAAAGGGGGGACTGAAGCTTTCTTT. Its protein product is CASSGKGGTEAFF.

This clonotype was picked up a small number of times. A read error may produce the germline difference seen at one junction end. The CDR3 sequence is CASSLDGLSADTQYF. As DNA, the CDR3 is TGTGCCAGCAGCTTAGATGGACTTTCCGCAGATACGCAGTATTTT. This sequence joins TRBV5-1 and TRBJ2-3; D possibly corresponds to TRBD2 (5 bases). CDR3 length equals 15 residues. Germline CDR1 is SGHRS and CDR2 is YFSETQ. The full variable domain, rest sourced from reference TRBV5-1 and TRBJ2-3, is KAGVTQTPRYLIKTRGQQVTLSCSPISGHRSVSWYQQTPGQGLQFLFEYFSETQRNKGNFPGRFSGRQFSNSRSEMNVSTLELGDSALYLCASSLDGLSADTQYFGPGTRLTVL.

This clonotype came up a few times. The chain carries TRBV27 and TRBJ1-2; TRBD1 is a possible D gene (6 bases). Germline CDR1 is MNHEY and CDR2 is SMNVEV (reference sequence). The CDR3 is 17 residues long. V lost 5 bases and J 6 bases, leaving 25 bases between the germline ends. CDR3 sequence reads: CASSLYRGARVVNGYTF. The CDR3 bases are TGTGCCAGCAGTCTCTACCGGGGGGCTAGGGTTGTCAATGGCTACACCTTC.

This clonotype was found many times. The chain uses TRBV7-8 and TRBJ1-1; maybe TRBD1 (5 bases). V dropped 1 base and J dropped 1 base, with 22 bases sitting between them. Germline CDR1 SGHVS, CDR2 FQNEAQ. This CDR3 is built from 19 residues. The CDR3 is CASSLGGVSAAFGNTEAFF. DNA for the CDR3: TGTGCCAGCAGCTTAGGAGGGGTATCTGCGGCCTTTGGGAACACTGAAGCTTTCTTT.

On this clonotype: Given a much more abundant clone one base away, this may be a read error. The chain couples TRBV7-2 to TRBJ2-7; D possibly corresponds to TRBD1 (5 bases). CDR3 length: 12 amino acids. Germline V gene sequence: CDR1 SGHTA, CDR2 FQGNSA. The V end was cut by 10 bases, the J end by 3 bases, with 13 bases between. CDR3 DNA sequence: TGTGCCAACAGACCCGACAGCTACGAGCAGTACTTC. It encodes CANRPDSYEQYF.

The chain has TRBV7-9 and TRBJ1-1; TRBD1 might be the D (6 bases). The CDR3 is made up of 15 amino acids. Trimming stripped 3 bases from V and 1 base from J, with 12 bases between. Per germline, CDR1 SEHNR and CDR2 FQNEAQ (reference sequence). CDR3 amino acids: CASSFPGDPNTEAFF. The CDR3, as DNA: TGTGCCAGCAGCTTTCCAGGGGATCCGAACACTGAAGCTTTCTTT.

This clonotype came up a few times. V usage is TRBV2 and J usage is TRBJ2-3; TRBD2 is a possible D gene (5 bases). Trimming stripped 7 bases from V and 4 bases from J, with 21 bases between. The CDR3 contains 16 residues. Germline CDR1 reads SNHLY; CDR2 reads FYNNEI. CDR3 sequence: CASIVLGAWHADTQYF. The DNA for the CDR3 is TGTGCCAGCATCGTTCTGGGAGCCTGGCACGCAGATACGCAGTATTTT.

This clonotype was seen more than once but under ten times. V usage is TRBV27 and J usage is TRBJ1-4; 10 bases are a match to TRBD1. V was clipped by 5 bases and J by 3 bases; unmatched bases: 6. This CDR3 spans 16 amino acids. Germline V CDR1 and CDR2: MNHEY, SMNVEV (reference sequence). In nucleotides, the CDR3 is TGTGCCAGCAGTCCGGACAGGGGGTTAGCTAATGAAAAACTGTTTTTT. Translation: CASSPDRGLANEKLFF.

This clonotype occurred many times. This chain connects TRBV7-8 to TRBJ2-1; 12 bases are shared with TRBD2. The CDR3 extends over 18 amino acids. V shed 5 bases and J 5 bases; nucleotides not matched to a gene: 13. The germline CDR1 and CDR2 sequences are SGHVS and FQNEAQ. CDR3 nucleotides: TGTGCCAGCAGCCTCGGGACTAGCGGGTCCCGGTGGCACAATGAGCAGTTCTTC. Translation gives CASSLGTSGSRWHNEQFF.

This clonotype appeared many times. The V and J genes are TRBV7-8 and TRBJ1-5; D call uncertain. V lost 2 bases and J 2 bases, leaving 10 bases between the germline ends. The length of the CDR3 is 15 residues. Germline CDR1 SGHVS, CDR2 FQNEAQ. CDR3 sequence reads: CASSLTRLGNQPQHF. CDR3 in DNA: TGTGCCAGCAGCTTAACACGGTTGGGCAATCAGCCCCAGCATTTT.

The chain employs TRBV20-1 and TRBJ2-7; TRBD2 is a possible D gene (5 bases). The CDR3 is 15 amino acids. V was shortened by 0 bases and J by 3 bases, with 15 bases between the two germline ends. The germline V gene encodes CDR1 DFQATT and CDR2 SNEGSKA (reference sequence). The CDR3 DNA is TGCAGTGCTAGAGATAGGGAGTTAATGAACTACGAGCAGTACGTC. Its protein product is CSARDRELMNYEQYV.

CDR3 sequence (DNA): TGCAGTGCTAGTTCGGGGCGGAACGAGCAGTACTTC. Protein sequence: CSASSGRNEQYF. The chain has TRBV20-1 and TRBJ2-7; possibly TRBD1 or TRBD2 for D (5 bases each). Germline V gene lookup returns CDR1 DFQATT and CDR2 SNEGSKA (reference sequence). Deletions cut 3 bases from V and 5 bases from J, with 11 bases between. The CDR3 runs 12 residues.

The V and J genes are TRBV5-5 and TRBJ2-1; maybe TRBD1 (6 bases). CDR1 and CDR2 from the germline V gene are SGHKS and YYEKEE (reference sequence). V lost 4 bases and J lost 11, with 10 bases in between. The CDR3 has 11 residues. CDR3 DNA: TGTGCCAGCAGCCAACAGGGTAAGCAGTTCTTC. Translated: CASSQQGKQFF. Based on the CDR3 plus reference TRBV5-5 and TRBJ2-1, the full variable domain is DAGVTQSPTHLIKTRGQQVTLRCSPISGHKSVSWYQQVLGQGPQFIFQYYEKEERGRGNFPDRFSARQFPNYSSELNVNALLLGDSALYLCASSQQGKQFFGPGTRLTVL.

V usage is TRBV6-1 and J usage is TRBJ1-2, with D perhaps TRBD1 (5 bases). CDR3 length: 14 amino acids. The ends were cut back, 4 bases at V and 1 base at J, with 10 bases in the middle. CDR1 is MNHNS and CDR2 is SASEGT in the germline V gene. The CDR3 here is CASSARGGNYGYTF. DNA for the CDR3: TGTGCCAGCAGTGCCCGGGGGGGTAACTATGGCTACACCTTC.